One sample yielded the 22 T cell receptor beta chains listed below, sequenced in a study of PD-1 blockade in classical Hodgkin lymphoma. There was relapse after autologous stem cell transplantation in every patient, and there was variation in brentuximab vedotin exposure. TCRdb keeps only in-frame clones here, not all; method: immunoSEQ multiplex PCR. This table has roughly 140,000 clones, around four fifths appearing once. Material: peripheral blood mononuclear cells (PBMCs), obtained before the second cycle of nivolumab. Receptor source: a human donor with classical Hodgkin lymphoma.

CDR3 protein: CASSFTGQGDGYTF. The CDR3 DNA reads as TGTGCCAGCAGTTTCACTGGACAGGGAGATGGCTACACCTTC. The chain employs TRBV6-6 and TRBJ1-2, with TRBD1 matching over 8 bases. CDR3 size: 14 residues. V gave up 4 bases and J gave up 6 bases; unmatched junction bases: 7. Per the germline V gene, CDR1 is MNHNY and CDR2 is SVGAGI (reference sequence).

The chain carries TRBV7-9 and TRBJ2-5; D remains ambiguous. The CDR3 loop spans 16 amino acids. Germline V CDR1 and CDR2: SEHNR, FQNEAQ (reference sequence). Trimming cost V 2 bases and J 2 bases, with 15 bases left between them. This CDR3 is CASSLPLSRIQETQYF. For the CDR3, the DNA is TGTGCCAGCAGCTTACCACTGAGTAGAATTCAAGAGACCCAGTACTTC.

This clone has a single count. V gene TRBV7-9 combines with J gene TRBJ2-1, with D possibly TRBD2 on 6 matching bases. Germline CDR1 is SEHNR and CDR2 is FQNEAQ (reference sequence). The CDR3 is made up of 14 amino acids. Trimming cost V 6 bases and J 3 bases, with 12 bases left between them. CDR3 DNA sequence: TGTGCCAGCAGGCCGGGGCGGGGCTACAATGAGCAGTTCTTC. Protein sequence: CASRPGRGYNEQFF.

V is TRBV29-1 and J is TRBJ2-1, with 8 positions matching TRBD1. This CDR3 comprises 12 residues. Germline lookup yields CDR1 SQVTM and CDR2 ANQGSEA. V gave up 6 bases and J gave up 4 bases; unmatched junction bases: 2. This chain's CDR3 is CSVRTGYNEQFF. DNA of the CDR3: TGCAGCGTGCGGACAGGGTACAATGAGCAGTTCTTC.

This clone was detected only once. The rearrangement uses TRBV28 and TRBJ2-6, with 9 nucleotides matching TRBD1. The CDR3 contains 16 residues. The germline CDR1 and CDR2 sequences are MDHEN and SYDVKM. J gave up 4 bases and V 5 bases, and 6 bases lay outside the gene matches. The CDR3 DNA follows: TGTGCCAGCAGTCAACAGGGGGCGAGGGGGGCCAACGTCCTGACTTTC. This codes for CASSQQGARGANVLTF.

This chain uses TRBV25-1 with TRBJ2-7, with a possible D match to TRBD2 (6 bases). The CDR3 spans 16 residues. Germline V CDR1 and CDR2: MGHDK, SYGVNS. V was cut by 2 bases and J by 6 bases, with 20 bases left in between. The CDR3 DNA reads TGTGCCAGCAGTGAAGTACGGAGACTGGGAGGCTCCGAGCAGTACTTC. Translation: CASSEVRRLGGSEQYF.

This chain uses TRBV7-7 with TRBJ2-1; D gene ambiguous. Per the germline V gene, CDR1 is SSHAT and CDR2 is FNYEAQ (reference sequence). V shed 0 bases and J shed 6 bases, with 6 bases lying between them. CDR3 length: 13 amino acids. CDR3 coding DNA: TGTGCCAGCAGCTTAGCAGGGTCCAATGAGCAGTTCTTC. Translating gives CASSLAGSNEQFF.

This clone is deemed medium-sized. V gene TRBV4-2 combines with J gene TRBJ1-3; 8 bases are shared with TRBD1. This CDR3 has 18 residues. J lost 0 bases, V lost 6 bases, and 13 bases had no gene match. Per the germline V gene, CDR1 is LGHNA and CDR2 is YNFKEQ. CDR3 bases: TGTGCCAGCAGTCGACAGGGGCGCGCCGCCAGCTCTGGAAACACCATATATTTT. It translates to CASSRQGRAASSGNTIYF.

The CDR3 loop is CASSLLGWNSGNTIYF. Here the CDR3 DNA reads TGTGCCAGCAGCTTACTGGGCTGGAACTCTGGAAACACCATATATTTT. This rearrangement joins TRBV7-8 to TRBJ1-3; D is unclear. The CDR3 runs to 16 residues. Germline loops: CDR1 SGHVS, CDR2 FQNEAQ. Trimming took 2 bases from V and 0 from J, leaving 11 bases between them.

This chain uses TRBV10-3 with TRBJ2-1; D possibly corresponds to TRBD1 (6 bases). This CDR3 is 15 amino acids long. Per germline, CDR1 ENHRY and CDR2 SYGVKD. V lost 4 bases to trimming and J lost 7 bases, with 17 bases between them. For the CDR3, the DNA is TGTGCCATCAGTGCTGTGGCAGGGGTAATGAATGAGCAGTTCTTC. It is translated as CAISAVAGVMNEQFF.

The chain links TRBV5-6 to TRBJ2-7, with 12 bases lining up with TRBD2. CDR1 and CDR2 (germline): SGHDT, YYEEEE. J was trimmed by 3 bases and V by 3 bases; bases with no gene match: 4. There are 15 residues in the CDR3. In DNA, the CDR3 is TGTGCCAGCAGCTCTTTGACTAGCGGGGGCTACGAGCAGTACTTC. Its protein is CASSSLTSGGYEQYF.

The chain couples TRBV18 to TRBJ2-7, with 7 bases fitting TRBD1. With V trimmed by 4 bases and J by 7 bases, 4 bases remained unmatched. The CDR3 is made up of 12 amino acids. Germline lookup yields CDR1 KGHSH and CDR2 LQKENI. CDR3 nucleotide sequence: TGTGCCAGCTCACAGGGGGCCCTTGAGCAGTACTTC. It is translated as CASSQGALEQYF.

The chain carries TRBV18 and TRBJ2-7; 7 bases are a match to TRBD1. Germline V CDR1 and CDR2: KGHSH, LQKENI. With V trimmed by 3 bases and J by 2 bases, 4 bases remained unmatched. The CDR3 is 14 residues long. CDR3 region: CASSPSTGTYEQYF. The CDR3 DNA sequence: TGTGCCAGCTCACCCTCGACAGGGACCTACGAGCAGTACTTC.

The chain is built from TRBV10-3 and TRBJ1-6; possibly TRBD1 for D (6 bases). The CDR3 is made up of 16 amino acids. CDR1 is ENHRY and CDR2 is SYGVKD in the germline V gene. Trimming removed 2 bases from V and 8 bases from J, with 16 bases in between. The chain's CDR3 is CAISEAGRQADSPLHF. The DNA for the CDR3 is TGTGCCATCAGTGAGGCCGGGAGACAGGCGGATTCACCCCTCCACTTT.

This chain connects TRBV5-1 to TRBJ2-1; 7 nucleotides line up with TRBD2. After removal of 1 base from V and 12 bases from J, the junction contained 10 bases not matched to a gene. Germline loops: CDR1 SGHRS, CDR2 YFSETQ. The CDR3 is made up of 14 amino acids. CDR3 nucleotides: TGCGCCAGCAGCTTGTTGCTCGCGGGGGAAGCGCAGTTCTTC. Translation gives CASSLLLAGEAQFF.

The CDR3 region has the DNA TGTGCCAGCAGTGGAGATCTTAGCAATCAGCCCCAGCATTTT. Encoded protein: CASSGDLSNQPQHF. The rearrangement links TRBV25-1 to TRBJ1-5; D remains unclear. The CDR3 loop spans 14 amino acids. CDR1 and CDR2 (germline): MGHDK, SYGVNS. Trimming shortened V by 4 bases and J by 0 bases, and 7 bases separated the two germline ends.

V is TRBV7-9 and J is TRBJ2-3, with TRBD2 matching over 7 bases. V lost 4 bases to trimming and J lost 2 bases; unmatched junction nucleotides: 9. CDR1 is SEHNR, CDR2 FQNEAQ, per germline (reference sequence). CDR3 length: 16 residues. This CDR3 is CASSSSGGGVTDTQYF. As DNA, the CDR3 is TGTGCCAGCAGCTCCTCTGGCGGGGGAGTCACAGATACGCAGTATTTT.

This clone is a singleton in its sample. This chain connects TRBV5-4 to TRBJ1-2; 9 nucleotides line up with TRBD1. V trimming: 0 bases; J trimming: 2 bases; junction bases outside the gene matches: 5. CDR3 length: 16 residues. The germline gives CDR1 SGHNT, CDR2 YYREEE (reference sequence). The CDR3 is CASSLGAGQGNYGYTF. The CDR3 region has the DNA TGTGCCAGCAGCTTGGGAGCGGGACAGGGCAACTATGGCTACACCTTC.

V is TRBV6-5 and J is TRBJ2-2; D not resolved. V lost 9 bases and J 3 bases, leaving 14 bases between the germline ends. The CDR3 spans 14 residues. CDR1 and CDR2 (germline): MNHEY, SVGAGI. DNA of the CDR3: TGTGCCAGTTCTTACCGGGTCTACACCGGGGAGCTGTTTTTT. Translated, it gives CASSYRVYTGELFF.

The rearrangement uses TRBV6-6 and TRBJ1-1, with TRBD1 identical over 8 bases. With V trimmed by 5 bases and J by 6 bases, 11 bases remained unmatched. The CDR3 consists of 15 residues. Germline CDR1 is MNHNY and CDR2 is SVGAGI (reference sequence). As DNA, the CDR3 is TGTGCCAGCAGTGACGGACAGGGTCGAGGATCTGAAGCTTTCTTT. It yields the protein CASSDGQGRGSEAFF.

Comment on this clone: It differs at one base from a far larger clone, so likely a read error. This chain uses TRBV4-2 with TRBJ1-1; possible D gene TRBD1, 6 bases. This CDR3 contains 15 residues. Germline loops: CDR1 LGHNA, CDR2 YNFKEQ. Between the trimmed V and J ends, which lost 4 bases and 1 base, there was a span of 13 bases. CDR3 sequence: CASSPYRDSNTEAFF. The DNA of the CDR3 is TGTGCCAGCAGCCCATACAGGGACTCGAACACTGAAGCTTTCTTT.

The CDR3 DNA sequence: TGTGCCAGCAGTTTACTTGGGACAGCCTACGAGCAGTACTTC. Protein: CASSLLGTAYEQYF. The chain combines TRBV27 with TRBJ2-7, with 7 bases that match TRBD1. Germline values: CDR1 MNHEY, CDR2 SMNVEV (reference sequence). The CDR3 sequence is 14 residues long. The ends lost 2 bases at V and 2 bases at J; junction bases unmatched: 3.